This TCR beta chain stems from a study of T cells in Graves' hyperthyroidism and ophthalmopathy. The CDR3 regions of TCR beta were amplified from RNA transcripts. Using the HTBI primer set, a first-round RT-PCR was run on the TCR CDR3. Using its own MiXCR run on the multiplex PCR reads, TCRdb lists one record per CDR3 protein. The sample includes 500,000 to 600,000 distinct CDR3 sequences, around 17% seen only once; the top ten take about 18%. Between the trimmed V and J ends, which lost 5 bases and 3 bases, there was a span of 14 bases. The CDR3 contains 14 residues. The diagnoses drew upon clinical symptoms, serum thyroxine and TRAb, thyroid ultrasound and orbital computed tomography.

The chain is built from TRBV12-3 or TRBV12-4 and TRBJ2-7; D might be TRBD1 (5 bases). Sample: blood. This sequence originates from a woman aged 18-29 years with Graves' hyperthyroidism. DNA for the CDR3: TGTGCCAGCAGTCCCGGTGTAGGGGACTACGAGCAGTACTTC. This gives the protein CASSPGVGDYEQYF.